These 21 T cell receptor beta chains came from one sample sequenced in a study of blood T cell repertoires in COVID-19. The repertoire was sequenced with immunoSEQ multiplex PCR; TCRdb's copy has only in-frame clones and lacks some. The table lists about 66,000 clones, around 92% of them singletons. Sequencing was performed on peripheral blood. The receptors come from a man between 60 and 70 years old with acute or convalescent COVID-19.

The chain couples TRBV18 to TRBJ2-7; 12 bases fit TRBD1. The V gene's germline CDR1 is KGHSH and CDR2 LQKENI. Trimming removed 6 bases from V and 4 bases from J; junction bases left unmatched: 7. The CDR3 covers 15 residues. The CDR3 nucleotides read TGTGCCAGCTCGCCGGGACAGGGGGCGTTATACGAGCAGTACTTC. Amino acids: CASSPGQGALYEQYF.

This clone was seen just once. The genes are TRBV29-1 and TRBJ2-7; TRBD2 aligns across 9 bases. V gave up 6 bases and J gave up 3 bases; unmatched junction bases: 6. Germline loops: CDR1 SQVTM, CDR2 ANQGSEA. There are 13 residues in the CDR3. CDR3 DNA: TGCAGCGTATTAGCGGGGGATAGCTACGAGCAGTACTTC. Translating it yields CSVLAGDSYEQYF.

This clone was observed a few times. This chain joins TRBV7-9 and TRBJ1-5, with D unclear. This CDR3 is built from 13 residues. V lost 5 bases, J lost 9 bases, and 14 bases lay in between. CDR1 and CDR2 (germline): SEHNR, FQNEAQ (reference sequence). The CDR3 spells CASSTDGGGPQHF. The CDR3 DNA reads as TGTGCCAGCAGCACCGACGGCGGAGGGCCCCAGCATTTT. The complete variable domain, with remaining parts taken from reference TRBV7-9 and TRBJ1-5, reads DTGVSQNPRHKITKRGQNVTFRCDPISEHNRLYWYRQTLGQGPEFLTYFQNEAQLEKSRLLSDRFSAERPKGSFSTLEIQRTEQGDSAMYLCASSTDGGGPQHFGDGTRLSIL.

This clone was seen once. The rearrangement joins TRBV19 to TRBJ2-7; 9 nucleotides match TRBD1. J lost 2 bases, V lost 5 bases, and 13 bases had no gene match. CDR3 size: 17 residues. CDR1 is LNHDA and CDR2 is SQIVND in the germline V gene (reference sequence). The CDR3 DNA is TGTGCCAGTAGTCCCGGACAGGGGCCATCTTTCACCTACGAGCAGTACTTC. As protein: CASSPGQGPSFTYEQYF.

The chain recombines TRBV12-5 with TRBJ2-1, with D maybe TRBD1 (5 bases). The V end was cut by 6 bases, the J end by 4 bases, with 10 bases between. The CDR3 covers 13 residues. From germline, CDR1 is LGHNT and CDR2 FRNRAP. The CDR3 spells CASGTRQYNEQFF. For the CDR3, the DNA is TGTGCTAGTGGGACAAGACAGTACAATGAGCAGTTCTTC.

The J gene is TRBJ1-1, the V gene TRBV5-1; maybe TRBD1 (6 bases). Germline V gene sequence: CDR1 SGHRS, CDR2 YFSETQ. V was clipped by 4 bases and J by 8 bases, with 12 bases between them. CDR3 length: 12 residues. The CDR3 sequence is CASSGQGSEAFF. DNA of the CDR3: TGCGCCAGCAGCGGGCAGGGGAGCGAAGCTTTCTTT. Variable domain in full (rest from reference TRBV5-1 and TRBJ1-1): KAGVTQTPRYLIKTRGQQVTLSCSPISGHRSVSWYQQTPGQGLQFLFEYFSETQRNKGNFPGRFSGRQFSNSRSEMNVSTLELGDSALYLCASSGQGSEAFFGQGTRLTVV.

The chain employs TRBV9 and TRBJ1-3; TRBD1 matches 9 bases. The ends lost 3 bases at V and 6 bases at J; junction bases unmatched: 10. In germline, CDR1 is SGDLS, CDR2 YYNGEE. This CDR3 spans 16 amino acids. CDR3 region: CASSEGQGLFPNTIYF. In DNA form, the CDR3 reads TGTGCCAGCAGCGAGGGACAGGGTCTATTCCCAAACACCATATATTTT.

This chain links TRBV2 with TRBJ1-2; 7 bases agree with TRBD1. The ends lost 6 bases at V and 3 bases at J; junction bases unmatched: 7. The germline V gene has CDR1 SNHLY and CDR2 FYNNEI. This CDR3 is built from 14 residues. The DNA for the CDR3 is TGTGCCAGCAGGGGGACAGTAAGGGACTATGGCTACACCTTC. Its translation is CASRGTVRDYGYTF. The full variable domain, with the rest looked up from reference TRBV2 and TRBJ1-2, is EPEVTQTPSHQVTQMGQEVILRCVPISNHLYFYWYRQILGQKVEFLVSFYNNEISEKSEIFDDQFSVERPDGSNFTLKIRSTKLEDSAMYFCASRGTVRDYGYTFGSGTRLTVV.

This sequence joins TRBV25-1 and TRBJ1-2; D gene unclear. The V gene lost 3 bases and the J gene lost 4 bases, with 9 bases spanning the gap. The CDR3 has 13 residues. Germline values: CDR1 MGHDK, CDR2 SYGVNS. The chain's CDR3 is CASSEGGSYGYTF. As DNA, the CDR3 is TGTGCCAGCAGTGAGGGCGGGAGCTATGGCTACACCTTC.

For the CDR3, the DNA is TGTGCCAGCAGCCAGAAATCCGGGACTAGCGGGGGGGCCGGGGAGCTGTTTTTT. Protein product: CASSQKSGTSGGAGELFF. The chain has TRBV4-2 and TRBJ2-2; 16 positions agree with TRBD2. The CDR3 consists of 18 residues. The V segment lost 3 bases and the J segment 6 bases; nucleotides outside the gene matches: 7. Germline V gives CDR1 LGHNA, CDR2 YNFKEQ.

The chain joins TRBV4-1 to TRBJ1-5; D call uncertain. Trimming removed 5 bases at V and 0 bases at J, with 8 bases between. CDR3 length: 14 residues. CDR1 is MGHRA and CDR2 is YSYEKL in the germline V gene. The CDR3 loop reads CASSRSDSNQPQHF. In DNA, the CDR3 is TGCGCCAGCAGCAGAAGCGATAGCAATCAGCCCCAGCATTTT.

V and J are TRBV7-9 and TRBJ1-5; D is unclear. Germline V CDR1 and CDR2: SEHNR, FQNEAQ (reference sequence). The CDR3 is made up of 14 amino acids. V was trimmed by 1 base and J by 7 bases, leaving 11 bases between them. CDR3 protein: CASSLDRAEQPQHF. CDR3 nucleotide sequence: TGTGCCAGCAGCTTAGATCGAGCGGAACAGCCCCAGCATTTT.

V is TRBV5-1 and J is TRBJ1-5, with D hard to call. CDR3 size: 14 residues. Trimming shortened V by 4 bases and J by 4 bases, and 12 bases separated the two germline ends. Per the germline V gene, CDR1 is SGHRS and CDR2 is YFSETQ. CDR3 in DNA: TGCGCCAGCAGCCCCGACGGGGTTAATCAGCCCCAGCATTTT. Its protein is CASSPDGVNQPQHF.

This clone has more than one count but fewer than ten. V gene TRBV19 combines with J gene TRBJ1-4; no firm D call. Germline CDR1 and CDR2: LNHDA and SQIVND (reference sequence). V shed 4 bases and J shed 8 bases, with 11 bases lying between them. This CDR3 contains 13 residues. The DNA of the CDR3 is TGTGCCAGTAGTAAGGAGGGTCTCGAAAAACTGTTTTTT. Translated: CASSKEGLEKLFF.

This chain links TRBV18 with TRBJ2-2, with D possibly being TRBD2 (5 bases). Trimming stripped 6 bases from V and 1 base from J, with 9 bases between. Germline CDR1 is KGHSH and CDR2 is LQKENI. The length of the CDR3 is 14 residues. CDR3 residues: CASSHRENTGELFF. The CDR3 region has the DNA TGTGCCAGCTCTCACCGGGAGAACACCGGGGAGCTGTTTTTT.

J is TRBJ1-1 and V is TRBV9, with D unclear. V was pared by 4 bases and J by 5 bases, with 27 bases between. This CDR3 contains 18 residues. CDR1 is SGDLS and CDR2 is YYNGEE in the germline V gene. CDR3 sequence reads: CASSPVSVPGEGSTEAFF. The DNA of the CDR3 is TGTGCCAGCAGCCCAGTCTCGGTACCGGGAGAAGGGAGTACTGAAGCTTTCTTT.

V is TRBV29-1 and J is TRBJ1-1; possibly TRBD1 for D (5 bases). V lost 4 bases and J lost 0, with 9 bases in between. This CDR3 spans 13 amino acids. Per the germline V gene, CDR1 is SQVTM and CDR2 is ANQGSEA. CDR3 DNA: TGCAGCGTTGTAAAGGGGATGAACACTGAAGCTTTCTTT. Protein: CSVVKGMNTEAFF.

This chain links TRBV24-1 with TRBJ1-1; D unresolved. Trimming shortened V by 4 bases and J by 8 bases, and 7 bases separated the two germline ends. The CDR3 runs 11 residues. The germline V gene encodes CDR1 KGHDR and CDR2 SFDVKD. CDR3 protein: CATSEGREAFF. DNA for the CDR3: TGTGCCACCAGTGAGGGGAGAGAAGCTTTCTTT.

The rearrangement links TRBV5-1 to TRBJ1-2, with TRBD1 as a possible D gene (5 bases). This CDR3 spans 13 amino acids. The V end was cut by 0 bases, the J end by 7 bases, with 10 bases between. Germline V gene lookup returns CDR1 SGHRS and CDR2 YFSETQ. As DNA, the CDR3 is TGCGCCAGCAGCTTGGAGGGGCAGCGTGGCTACACCTTC. This translates into CASSLEGQRGYTF.

The J gene is TRBJ1-4, the V gene TRBV19; no reliable D call. Germline assignment: CDR1 LNHDA and CDR2 SQIVND (reference sequence). This CDR3 is built from 12 residues. Trimming shortened V by 5 bases and J by 8 bases, and 9 bases separated the two germline ends. The CDR3 nucleotides read TGTGCCAGTAGTTCCGGGAGAGAAAAACTGTTTTTT. As protein: CASSSGREKLFF.

The count of this clone is one. Other DNA sequences in the sample encode the same CDR3. V is TRBV18 and J is TRBJ1-1, with a tentative D call TRBD1 (5 bases). The germline CDR1 and CDR2 sequences are KGHSH and LQKENI. There are 19 residues in the CDR3. Trimming removed 2 bases at V and 1 base at J, with 23 bases between. CDR3 nucleotide sequence: TGTGCCAGCTCACCAACGGCAATGCAGGGCCCCCCCCCGAACACTGAAGCTTTCTTT. Translating gives CASSPTAMQGPPPNTEAFF.